This T cell receptor beta chain was recorded in a study of blood T cell repertoires in COVID-19. Study background: Samples representing acute and convalescent COVID-19 were sourced from the United States, Italy and Spain. The analysed material was cDNA or gDNA that came from T cells, B-cell-depleted T cells, or PBMCs.

This CDR3 contains 15 residues. Germline-derived CDR1 and CDR2 are LNHDA and SQIVND (reference sequence). V lost 3 bases to trimming and J lost 7 bases, with 18 bases between them. Original processing methods: Reference gene primer amplification yielded estimated nucleated cell counts. Method: immunoSEQ multiplex PCR; TCRdb's copy keeps in-frame clones and lacks some. V and J calls and clone size are copied from that table; D and trimming were computed from the DNA. Altogether about 42,000 clones are present, roughly nine tenths being singletons, with the ten largest covering just under 9%. The sequencing sample was made of peripheral blood. The chain employs TRBV19 and TRBJ1-2; D unclear. The clonotype was recovered from a man aged 25 to 45 with active or convalescent COVID-19. In nucleotides, the CDR3 is TGTGCCAGTAGTATGGTTAACATGGGAGGGTTTGGCTACACCTTC. Its protein product is CASSMVNMGGFGYTF.